One T cell receptor (beta chain) is described in this entry. These data originate in a study of control samples from healthy donors and cancer patients. Germline CDR1 SGHTA, CDR2 FQGTGA. The CDR3 length is 15 residues. The V end was cut by 6 bases, the J end by 4 bases, with 17 bases between. Libraries were prepared by immunoSEQ multiplex PCR; TCRdb keeps only in-frame clonotypes and omits some of them. The table has over 150,000 clones, about 93% seen once; the top ten hold roughly 1.6%. Sequenced material: blood. This chain connects TRBV7-3 to TRBJ2-3; a weak D match, TRBD2 (7 bases). The receptor was derived from a man younger than 35 in good health. As DNA, the CDR3 is TGTGCCAGCAGTCCACTGGGGGGGCCAGCAGATACGCAGTATTTT. The encoded protein is CASSPLGGPADTQYF.